This TCR beta chain comes out of a study of memory CD8 T cells in hepatitis C reinfection. This table comes from immunoSEQ multiplex PCR, and its TCRdb copy is limited to in-frame clones, with some not included. The repertoire has around 5,000 clones, approximately 86% of them found once; the top ten carry about a quarter. Germline-derived CDR1 and CDR2 are MNHNS and SASEGT. CDR3 length: 11 residues. With 2 bases removed from V and 9 bases from J, the gap between germline ends came to 5 bases. The time point is: late/post reinfection, 12 to 24 weeks after detection. TCR sequencing was done directly ex vivo on sorted cells, without expansion in vitro.

The sequence was obtained from a man aged 50 or older with hepatitis C virus infection. Sequenced sample: naive CD8+ T cells sorted from blood. The V and J genes are TRBV6-1 and TRBJ2-1; no definite D call. CDR3 nucleotides: TGTGCCAGCAGTGAAATCAGTGAGCAGTTCTTC. Encoded protein: CASSEISEQFF.